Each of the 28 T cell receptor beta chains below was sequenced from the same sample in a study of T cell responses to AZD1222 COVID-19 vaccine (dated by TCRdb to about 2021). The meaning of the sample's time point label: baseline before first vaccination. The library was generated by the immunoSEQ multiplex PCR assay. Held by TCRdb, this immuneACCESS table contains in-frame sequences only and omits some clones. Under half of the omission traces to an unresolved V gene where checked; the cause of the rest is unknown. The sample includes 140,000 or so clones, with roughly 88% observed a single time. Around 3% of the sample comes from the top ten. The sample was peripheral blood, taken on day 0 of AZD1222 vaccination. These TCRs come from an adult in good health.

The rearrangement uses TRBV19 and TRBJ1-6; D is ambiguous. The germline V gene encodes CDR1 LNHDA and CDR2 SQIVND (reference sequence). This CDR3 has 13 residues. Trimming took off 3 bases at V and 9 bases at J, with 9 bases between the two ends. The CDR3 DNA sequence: TGTGCCAGTAGTATTCGGACCAGTTCACCCCTCCACTTT. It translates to CASSIRTSSPLHF.

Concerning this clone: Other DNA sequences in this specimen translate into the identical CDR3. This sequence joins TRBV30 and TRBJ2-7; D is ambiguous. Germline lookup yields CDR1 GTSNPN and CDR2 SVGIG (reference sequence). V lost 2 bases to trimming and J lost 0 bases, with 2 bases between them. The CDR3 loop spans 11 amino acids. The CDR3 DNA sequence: TGTGCCTGGAGTCTCTCCTACGAGCAGTACTTC. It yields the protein CAWSLSYEQYF.

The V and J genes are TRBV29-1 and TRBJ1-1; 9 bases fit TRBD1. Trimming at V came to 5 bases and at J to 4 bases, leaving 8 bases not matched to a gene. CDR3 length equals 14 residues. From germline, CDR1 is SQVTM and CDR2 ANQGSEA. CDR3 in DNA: TGCAGCGTTTCCTTACAGGGGGCGCGCACTGAAGCTTTCTTT. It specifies CSVSLQGARTEAFF.

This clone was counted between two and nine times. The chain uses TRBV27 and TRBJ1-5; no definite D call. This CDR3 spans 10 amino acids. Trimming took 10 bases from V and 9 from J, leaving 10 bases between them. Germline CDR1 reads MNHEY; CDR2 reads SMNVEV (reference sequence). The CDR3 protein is CATLFPPQHF. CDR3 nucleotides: TGTGCCACCCTTTTCCCGCCCCAGCATTTT.

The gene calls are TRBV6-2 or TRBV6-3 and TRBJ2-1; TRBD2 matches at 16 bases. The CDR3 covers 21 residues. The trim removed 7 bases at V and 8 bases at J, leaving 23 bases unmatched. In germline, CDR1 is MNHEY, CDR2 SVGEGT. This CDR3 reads CASNPRRAGTSGRARWDEQFF. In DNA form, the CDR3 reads TGTGCCAGCAACCCCCGCCGGGCAGGGACTAGCGGGAGGGCTAGGTGGGATGAGCAGTTCTTC.

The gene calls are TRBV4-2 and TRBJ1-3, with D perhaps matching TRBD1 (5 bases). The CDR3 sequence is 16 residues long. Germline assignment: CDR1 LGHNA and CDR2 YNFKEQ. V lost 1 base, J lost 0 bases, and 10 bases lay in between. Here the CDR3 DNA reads TGTGCCAGCAGCCAAGTCAGGACAAGCTCTGGAAACACCATATATTTT. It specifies CASSQVRTSSGNTIYF.

CDR3: CASSPKGRQISGNTIYF. CDR3 coding DNA: TGTGCCAGCAGCCCTAAGGGGCGTCAAATCTCTGGAAACACCATATATTTT. The chain is built from TRBV7-9 and TRBJ1-3; possibly TRBD1 for D (5 bases). The germline CDR1 and CDR2 sequences are SEHNR and FQNEAQ (reference sequence). V lost 5 bases and J lost 0, with 17 bases in between. The CDR3 extends over 17 amino acids. Looking up the rest from reference TRBV7-9 and TRBJ1-3 gives the full variable domain: DTGVSQNPRHKITKRGQNVTFRCDPISEHNRLYWYRQTLGQGPEFLTYFQNEAQLEKSRLLSDRFSAERPKGSFSTLEIQRTEQGDSAMYLCASSPKGRQISGNTIYFGEGSWLTVV.

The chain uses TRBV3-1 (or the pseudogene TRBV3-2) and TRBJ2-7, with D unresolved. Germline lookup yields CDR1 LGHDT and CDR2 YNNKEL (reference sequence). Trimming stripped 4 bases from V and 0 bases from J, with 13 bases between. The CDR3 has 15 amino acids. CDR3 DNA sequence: TGTGCCAGCAGCCCCTCAGGCAAAAGCTCCTACGAGCAGTACTTC. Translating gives CASSPSGKSSYEQYF.

The CDR3 DNA follows: TGTGCCAGCAGCCGTACAGGGGGGGGGTACGAGCAGTACTTC. Protein sequence: CASSRTGGGYEQYF. The chain carries TRBV4-2 and TRBJ2-7; possibly TRBD1 for D (8 bases). V lost 4 bases and J lost 4, with 14 bases in between. From germline, CDR1 is LGHNA and CDR2 YNFKEQ. The CDR3 loop spans 14 amino acids.

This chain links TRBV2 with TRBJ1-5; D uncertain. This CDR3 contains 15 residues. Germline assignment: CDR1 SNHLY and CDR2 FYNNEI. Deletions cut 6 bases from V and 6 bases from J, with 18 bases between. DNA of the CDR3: TGTGCCAGCAGCGCTGTTGGGGTACGAGGTCAGCCCCAGCATTTT. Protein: CASSAVGVRGQPQHF. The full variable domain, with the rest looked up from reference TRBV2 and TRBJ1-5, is EPEVTQTPSHQVTQMGQEVILRCVPISNHLYFYWYRQILGQKVEFLVSFYNNEISEKSEIFDDQFSVERPDGSNFTLKIRSTKLEDSAMYFCASSAVGVRGQPQHFGDGTRLSIL.

CDR3 loop: CASTQTRGLDEQYF. In DNA, the CDR3 is TGTGCCAGCACCCAAACTCGGGGGCTAGACGAGCAGTACTTC. This rearrangement joins TRBV7-8 to TRBJ2-7; D tentatively reads TRBD1 or TRBD2 (6 bases each). V was pared by 7 bases and J by 5 bases, with 18 bases between. The CDR3 is 14 amino acids. The germline CDR1 and CDR2 sequences are SGHVS and FQNEAQ.

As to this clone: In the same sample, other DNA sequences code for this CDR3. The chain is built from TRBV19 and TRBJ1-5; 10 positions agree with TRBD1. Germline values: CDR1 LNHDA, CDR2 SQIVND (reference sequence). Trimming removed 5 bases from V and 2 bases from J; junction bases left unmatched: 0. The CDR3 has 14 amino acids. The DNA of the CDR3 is TGTGCCAGTAGTGGGACAGGGGGCAATCAGCCCCAGCATTTT. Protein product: CASSGTGGNQPQHF.

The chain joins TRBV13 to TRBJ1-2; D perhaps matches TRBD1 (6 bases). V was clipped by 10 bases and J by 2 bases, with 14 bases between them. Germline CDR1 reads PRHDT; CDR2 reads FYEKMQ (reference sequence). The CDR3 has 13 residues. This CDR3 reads CATAGTPNYGYTF. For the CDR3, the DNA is TGTGCCACCGCCGGGACACCAAACTATGGCTACACCTTC.

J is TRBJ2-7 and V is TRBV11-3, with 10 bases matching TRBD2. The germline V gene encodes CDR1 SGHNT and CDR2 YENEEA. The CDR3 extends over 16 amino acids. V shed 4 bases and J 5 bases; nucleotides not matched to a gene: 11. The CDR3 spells CASSSSGLAGDHEQYF. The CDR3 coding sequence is TGTGCCAGCAGCTCCTCTGGGCTAGCGGGAGACCACGAGCAGTACTTC.

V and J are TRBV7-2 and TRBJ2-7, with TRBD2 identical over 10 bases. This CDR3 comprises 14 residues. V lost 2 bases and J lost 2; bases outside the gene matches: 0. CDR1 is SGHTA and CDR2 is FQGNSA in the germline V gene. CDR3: CASSLTSGAYEQYF. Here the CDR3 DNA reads TGTGCCAGCAGCTTAACTAGCGGGGCCTACGAGCAGTACTTC.

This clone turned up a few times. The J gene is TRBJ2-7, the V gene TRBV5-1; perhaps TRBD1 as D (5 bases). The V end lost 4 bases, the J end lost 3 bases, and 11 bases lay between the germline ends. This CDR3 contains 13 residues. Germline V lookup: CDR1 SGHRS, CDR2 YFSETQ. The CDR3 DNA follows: TGCGCCAGCAGCGCAGGGAACTACTACGAGCAGTACTTC. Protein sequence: CASSAGNYYEQYF.

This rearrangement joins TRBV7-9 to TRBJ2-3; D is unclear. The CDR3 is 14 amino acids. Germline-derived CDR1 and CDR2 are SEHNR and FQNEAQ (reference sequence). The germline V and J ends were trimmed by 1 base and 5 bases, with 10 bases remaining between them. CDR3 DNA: TGTGCCAGCAGCTTAGGACTTTCCATAGATACGCAGTATTTT. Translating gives CASSLGLSIDTQYF.

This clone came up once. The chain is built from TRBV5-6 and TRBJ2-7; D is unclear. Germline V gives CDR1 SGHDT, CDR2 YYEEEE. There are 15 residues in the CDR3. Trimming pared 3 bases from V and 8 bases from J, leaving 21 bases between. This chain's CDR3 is CASSSPADLALKQYF. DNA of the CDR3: TGTGCCAGCAGCTCACCCGCTGACCTCGCTCTCAAGCAGTACTTC.

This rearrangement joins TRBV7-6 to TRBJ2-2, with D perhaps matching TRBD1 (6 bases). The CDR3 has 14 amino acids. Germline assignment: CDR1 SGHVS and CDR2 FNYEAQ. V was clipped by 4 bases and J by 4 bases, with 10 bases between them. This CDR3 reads CASSWGTTTGELFF. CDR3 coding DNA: TGTGCCAGCAGCTGGGGGACAACCACCGGGGAGCTGTTTTTT.

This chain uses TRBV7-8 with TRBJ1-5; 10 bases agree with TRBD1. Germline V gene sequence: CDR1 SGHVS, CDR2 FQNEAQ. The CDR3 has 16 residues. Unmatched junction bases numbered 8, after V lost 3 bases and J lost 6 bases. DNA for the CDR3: TGTGCCAGCAGCTTGAACCGGGACAGGGGAAGTCAGCCCCAGCATTTT. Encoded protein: CASSLNRDRGSQPQHF. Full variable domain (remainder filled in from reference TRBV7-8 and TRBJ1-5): GAGVSQSPRYKVAKRGQDVALRCDPISGHVSLFWYQQALGQGPEFLTYFQNEAQLDKSGLPSDRFFAERPEGSVSTLKIQRTQQEDSAVYLCASSLNRDRGSQPQHFGDGTRLSIL.

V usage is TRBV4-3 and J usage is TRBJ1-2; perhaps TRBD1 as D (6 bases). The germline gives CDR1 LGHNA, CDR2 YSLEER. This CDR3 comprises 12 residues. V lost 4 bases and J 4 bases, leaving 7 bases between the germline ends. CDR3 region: CASSLDSYGYTF. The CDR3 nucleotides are TGCGCCAGCAGCCTGGACAGCTATGGCTACACCTTC.

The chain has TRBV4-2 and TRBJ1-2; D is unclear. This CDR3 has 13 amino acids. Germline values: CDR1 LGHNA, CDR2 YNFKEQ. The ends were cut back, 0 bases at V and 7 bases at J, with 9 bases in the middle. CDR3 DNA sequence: TGTGCCAGCAGCCAAGATTTAGAGCGTGGCTACACCTTC. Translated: CASSQDLERGYTF.

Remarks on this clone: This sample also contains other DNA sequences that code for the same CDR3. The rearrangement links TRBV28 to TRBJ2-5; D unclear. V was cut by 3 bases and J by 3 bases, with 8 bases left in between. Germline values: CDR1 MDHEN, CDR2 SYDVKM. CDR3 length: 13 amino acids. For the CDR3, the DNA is TGTGCCAGCAGTTTGGGTCGCGAAGAGACCCAGTACTTC. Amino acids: CASSLGREETQYF.

The CDR3 region is CASSWRTASGYTF. The CDR3 bases are TGTGCCAGCAGCTGGAGGACCGCGTCCGGCTACACCTTC. The J gene is TRBJ1-2, the V gene TRBV7-9, with no clear D. V lost 4 bases to trimming and J lost 8 bases, with 14 bases between them. Looked up from germline, CDR1 is SEHNR and CDR2 is FQNEAQ (reference sequence). The CDR3 loop spans 13 amino acids.

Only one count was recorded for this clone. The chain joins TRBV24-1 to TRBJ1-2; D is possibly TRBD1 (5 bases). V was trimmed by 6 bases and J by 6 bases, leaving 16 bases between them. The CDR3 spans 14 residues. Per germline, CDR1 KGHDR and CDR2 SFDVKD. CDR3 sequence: CATSPPGFLDGYTF. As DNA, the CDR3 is TGTGCCACCAGTCCCCCAGGGTTTCTGGATGGCTACACCTTC.

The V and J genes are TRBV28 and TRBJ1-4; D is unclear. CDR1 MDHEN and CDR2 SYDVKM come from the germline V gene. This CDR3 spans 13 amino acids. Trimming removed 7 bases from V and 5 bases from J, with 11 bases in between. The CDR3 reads CASMETNNEKLFF. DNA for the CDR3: TGTGCCAGCATGGAGACCAACAATGAAAAACTGTTTTTT.

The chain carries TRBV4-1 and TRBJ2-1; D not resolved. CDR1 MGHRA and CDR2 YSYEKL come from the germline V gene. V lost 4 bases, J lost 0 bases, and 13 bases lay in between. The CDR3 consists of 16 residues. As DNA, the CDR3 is TGCGCCAGCAGCCCGACACTGGAGAGCTCCTACAATGAGCAGTTCTTC. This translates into CASSPTLESSYNEQFF.

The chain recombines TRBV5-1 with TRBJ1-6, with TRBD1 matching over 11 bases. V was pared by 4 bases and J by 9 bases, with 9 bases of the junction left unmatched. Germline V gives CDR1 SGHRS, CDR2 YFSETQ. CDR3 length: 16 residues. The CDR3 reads CASSARDRGISSPLHF. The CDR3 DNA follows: TGCGCCAGCAGCGCCCGGGACAGGGGGATTAGTTCACCCCTCCACTTT.